A single sample is the source of the 18 T cell receptor beta chains below, sequenced in a study of blood T cell repertoires in COVID-19. Clones were sequenced by immunoSEQ multiplex PCR, and TCRdb holds only the in-frame ones, with some missing. There are some 110,000 clones in the sample; about 80% occur only once, and around 19% lies in the top ten. The sample comprised peripheral blood. The origin of the receptors is a woman between 70 and 85 years old with acute or convalescent COVID-19.

The chain employs TRBV7-2 and TRBJ2-1; no clear D. V was shortened by 7 bases and J by 8 bases, with 24 bases between the two germline ends. CDR1 and CDR2 (germline): SGHTA, FQGNSA. This CDR3 is built from 16 residues. CDR3 in DNA: TGTGCCAGCATTGACATGCCCCGTCCCTCAGTGGATGAGCAGTTCTTC. Protein product: CASIDMPRPSVDEQFF.

The CDR3 coding sequence is TGCGCCAGCAGCCAGGACAGGGTAGGCACTGAAGCTTTCTTT. Translating it yields CASSQDRVGTEAFF. The chain joins TRBV4-1 to TRBJ1-1, with TRBD1 identical over 8 bases. Germline CDR1 reads MGHRA; CDR2 reads YSYEKL. This CDR3 comprises 14 residues. The ends lost 3 bases at V and 4 bases at J; junction bases unmatched: 4.

The gene calls are TRBV2 and TRBJ1-5; D is possibly TRBD1 (5 bases). V lost 6 bases to trimming and J lost 5 bases, with 11 bases between them. CDR1 is SNHLY and CDR2 is FYNNEI in the germline V gene. The CDR3 runs to 13 residues. CDR3 protein: CASSRDRDQPQHF. CDR3 DNA: TGTGCCAGCAGCAGGGATAGGGATCAGCCCCAGCATTTT.

This clone was observed a few times. CDR3 sequence (DNA): TGTGCCAGCAGCCAAGTAATCAGTAATAGCAATCAGCCCCAGCATTTT. Residues: CASSQVISNSNQPQHF. This chain joins TRBV4-2 and TRBJ1-5; D is undetermined. The CDR3 sequence is 16 residues long. CDR1 and CDR2 from the germline V gene are LGHNA and YNFKEQ. V was trimmed by 1 base and J by 0 bases, leaving 10 bases between them.

This clone was counted between two and nine times. At the DNA level, this CDR3 is encoded by other sequences in the same sample as well. The chain carries TRBV4-1 and TRBJ1-5, with 8 bases lining up with TRBD1. CDR3 length: 15 amino acids. V lost 3 bases to trimming and J lost 4 bases; unmatched junction nucleotides: 5. Germline V gene data show CDR1 as MGHRA and CDR2 as YSYEKL. CDR3 nucleotide sequence: TGCGCCAGCAGCCAGGACAGGGTGGGGAATCAGCCCCAGCATTTT. Translation: CASSQDRVGNQPQHF.

The gene calls are TRBV29-1 and TRBJ1-1; unclear D gene. Germline assignment: CDR1 SQVTM and CDR2 ANQGSEA. The CDR3 totals 13 residues. Trimming left V 0 bases short and J 11 bases short, with 16 bases between. In DNA, the CDR3 is TGCAGCGTTGAAGATCCGGCCCTCCTGGAGGCTTTCTTT. Translating it yields CSVEDPALLEAFF.

There are many counts of this clone. The chain recombines TRBV3-1 (or the pseudogene TRBV3-2) with TRBJ1-5, with 9 bases lining up with TRBD1. Germline CDR1 reads LGHDT; CDR2 reads YNNKEL (reference sequence). Germline trimming cut 0 bases from V and 6 bases from J; bases unmatched to any gene: 9. This CDR3 has 17 amino acids. The DNA of the CDR3 is TGTGCCAGCAGCCAAGATACAACAGGGGGCTATAGTCAGCCCCAGCATTTT. Protein: CASSQDTTGGYSQPQHF.

The chain has TRBV5-5 and TRBJ2-4, with a tentative D call TRBD1 (5 bases). The germline V and J ends were trimmed by 2 bases and 1 base, with 7 bases remaining between them. The CDR3 runs 14 residues. Germline V gene lookup returns CDR1 SGHKS and CDR2 YYEKEE (reference sequence). CDR3 sequence reads: CASSFGAAKNIQYF. The CDR3 nucleotides are TGTGCCAGCAGCTTTGGGGCGGCCAAAAACATTCAGTACTTC.

The CDR3 bases are TGTGCCAGCAGCCAAGATTTTTTGGCCGGGCAGCCCCAGCATTTT. This codes for CASSQDFLAGQPQHF. This chain uses TRBV3-1 (or the pseudogene TRBV3-2) with TRBJ1-5; D unclear. Between the trimmed V and J ends, which lost 0 bases and 7 bases, there was a span of 13 bases. Germline V gives CDR1 LGHDT, CDR2 YNNKEL (reference sequence). The CDR3 is 15 residues long.

The chain recombines TRBV30 with TRBJ2-2; 8 nucleotides line up with TRBD2. The V and J ends lost 0 bases and 4 bases, in that order; junction bases with no gene match: 10. The CDR3 length is 17 residues. CDR1 is GTSNPN, CDR2 SVGIG, per germline (reference sequence). The CDR3 protein is CAWSVLRGGSSTGELFF. In DNA form, the CDR3 reads TGTGCCTGGAGTGTACTCCGGGGGGGATCGAGCACCGGGGAGCTGTTTTTT.

The chain recombines TRBV30 with TRBJ1-5, with 7 bases identical to TRBD1. CDR1 and CDR2 (germline): GTSNPN, SVGIG (reference sequence). This CDR3 spans 14 amino acids. V trimming: 1 base; J trimming: 4 bases; junction bases outside the gene matches: 4. CDR3: CAWSALQGNQPQHF. The CDR3 bases are TGTGCCTGGAGTGCCCTACAGGGGAATCAGCCCCAGCATTTT.

This clone was detected a few times. The chain couples TRBV19 to TRBJ1-5, with TRBD1 matching over 8 bases. CDR1 LNHDA and CDR2 SQIVND come from the germline V gene (reference sequence). The CDR3 has 16 residues. Trimming cost V 3 bases and J 7 bases; bases outside gene matches: 11. In nucleotides, the CDR3 is TGTGCCAGTAGTATGTCAACCAGGGGGCTGGGACAGCCCCAGCATTTT. It codes for CASSMSTRGLGQPQHF.

This chain links TRBV11-2 with TRBJ2-5; the match to TRBD1 covers 7 bases. Trimming cost V 3 bases and J 2 bases; bases outside gene matches: 3. This CDR3 is built from 14 residues. Germline assignment: CDR1 SGHAT and CDR2 FQNNGV. CDR3 DNA sequence: TGTGCCAGCAGCTTTGGACAGGAGCAAGAGACCCAGTACTTC. Amino acids: CASSFGQEQETQYF.

The gene calls are TRBV27 and TRBJ1-5, with D perhaps matching TRBD1 (5 bases). CDR1 and CDR2 from the germline V gene are MNHEY and SMNVEV (reference sequence). V gave up 8 bases and J gave up 0 bases, with 14 bases separating them. This CDR3 has 15 residues. DNA of the CDR3: TGTGCCAGCTCCAGCGGGGCCTATAGCAATCAGCCCCAGCATTTT. Protein sequence: CASSSGAYSNQPQHF.

This clone was seen once. The chain uses TRBV29-1 and TRBJ1-1, with TRBD1 matching 8 bases. CDR3 length: 12 amino acids. Germline CDR1 is SQVTM and CDR2 is ANQGSEA. V lost 7 bases and J lost 4; bases outside the gene matches: 5. As DNA, the CDR3 is TGCAGCGCCCTAGACAGGGGCACTGAAGCTTTCTTT. This sequence encodes CSALDRGTEAFF.

The chain has TRBV28 and TRBJ2-4; possible D gene TRBD1, 6 bases. Trimming removed 8 bases from V and 4 bases from J, with 24 bases in between. This CDR3 has 17 amino acids. The V gene's germline CDR1 is MDHEN and CDR2 SYDVKM. The CDR3 loop is CASSDPDSPWGKNIQYF. CDR3 sequence (DNA): TGTGCCAGCTCCGATCCGGACAGCCCGTGGGGGAAAAACATTCAGTACTTC.

Remarks on this clone: A junction boundary mismatches the germline segment, possibly from a read error. The chain has TRBV25-1 and TRBJ2-7; a possible D gene is TRBD1 (8 bases). Looked up from germline, CDR1 is MGHDK and CDR2 is SYGVNS. The CDR3 has 11 residues. CDR3 nucleotides: TGTGCCAGCAGTGGGACAGGGAGGGTAGACTTC. It codes for CASSGTGRVDF.

The chain is built from TRBV12-3 or TRBV12-4 and TRBJ1-5; no definite D call. The CDR3 covers 13 residues. Trimming shortened V by 6 bases and J by 11 bases, and 17 bases separated the two germline ends. CDR3 amino acids: CASSLGREISQHF. The CDR3 nucleotides are TGTGCCAGCAGCCTTGGGAGGGAAATTTCCCAGCATTTT.